This T cell receptor beta chain comes out of a study of T cell changes during pregnancy in multiple sclerosis. Clones were read by immunoSEQ multiplex PCR, and TCRdb kept only the in-frame ones, dropping some. The table lists about 120,000 clones, 85% to 95% of them singletons. The source of this sequence is a female donor with multiple sclerosis, enrolled in a pregnancy study. Sample: peripheral blood, taken before pregnancy.

The DNA for the CDR3 is TGTGCCAGCAGTGAAACCAGGGGCGGCCAAGAGACCCAGTACTTC. It specifies CASSETRGGQETQYF. This chain uses TRBV2 with TRBJ2-5, with a possible D match to TRBD1 (6 bases). The CDR3 extends over 15 amino acids. Germline lookup yields CDR1 SNHLY and CDR2 FYNNEI. Trimming took 2 bases from V and 1 from J, leaving 11 bases between them.